These 31 T cell receptor beta chains were sequenced from one sample in a study of blood T cell repertoires in COVID-19. The assay was immunoSEQ multiplex PCR, and TCRdb's table has in-frame clones only and misses some. This table holds fewer than 250,000 clones, approximately 89% found once. The specimen sequenced was PBMCs or T cells enriched from blood (not recorded which). Receptor source: a woman in her 30s who had been exposed to COVID-19.

The chain combines TRBV29-1 with TRBJ2-5; 7 nucleotides agree with TRBD1. J gave up 2 bases and V 4 bases, and 10 bases lay outside the gene matches. The CDR3 consists of 15 residues. Germline V gene lookup returns CDR1 SQVTM and CDR2 ANQGSEA. The CDR3 sequence is CSVGETGTLQETQYF. In nucleotides, the CDR3 is TGCAGCGTTGGGGAGACAGGGACCCTACAAGAGACCCAGTACTTC. The full variable domain, in which reference TRBV29-1 and TRBJ2-5 provide the parts outside the CDR3, is SAVISQKPSRDICQRGTSLTIQCQVDSQVTMMFWYRQQPGQSLTLIATANQGSEATYESGFVIDKFPISRPNLTFSTLTVSNMSPEDSSIYLCSVGETGTLQETQYFGPGTRLLVL.

The J gene is TRBJ2-1, the V gene TRBV9, with TRBD1 matching over 7 bases. The ends lost 4 bases at V and 4 bases at J; junction bases unmatched: 26. Germline lookup yields CDR1 SGDLS and CDR2 YYNGEE. The length of the CDR3 is 21 residues. This CDR3 reads CASSLSAGTVFQSGLYNEQFF. As DNA, the CDR3 is TGTGCCAGCAGCCTCAGCGCCGGGACAGTCTTCCAGAGCGGCCTTTACAATGAGCAGTTCTTC. Looking up the rest from reference TRBV9 and TRBJ2-1 gives the full variable domain: DSGVTQTPKHLITATGQRVTLRCSPRSGDLSVYWYQQSLDQGLQFLIQYYNGEERAKGNILERFSAQQFPDLHSELNLSSLELGDSALYFCASSLSAGTVFQSGLYNEQFFGPGTRLTVL.

This chain links TRBV2 with TRBJ1-1, with a tentative D call TRBD1 (6 bases). This CDR3 has 14 amino acids. CDR1 and CDR2 from the germline V gene are SNHLY and FYNNEI. The ends were cut back, 4 bases at V and 1 base at J, with 10 bases in the middle. Here the CDR3 reads CASSGGGANTEAFF. The CDR3 nucleotides read TGTGCCAGCAGTGGAGGGGGGGCGAACACTGAAGCTTTCTTT.

The chain has TRBV6-2 or TRBV6-3 and TRBJ1-2; tentative D call: TRBD1 (5 bases). This CDR3 region has 14 residues. V lost 4 bases, J lost 4 bases, and 13 bases lay in between. Germline assignment: CDR1 MNHEY and CDR2 SVGEGT. For the CDR3, the DNA is TGTGCCAGCAGTTTCCAGGGCGTGGGCTATGGCTACACCTTC. This sequence encodes CASSFQGVGYGYTF.

The CDR3 sequence: CASSDTVQETQYF. Here the CDR3 DNA reads TGTGCCAGCAGTGATACAGTCCAAGAGACCCAGTACTTC. This rearrangement joins TRBV6-1 to TRBJ2-5; no reliable D call. CDR1 is MNHNS and CDR2 is SASEGT in the germline V gene. The length of the CDR3 is 13 residues. V was cut by 3 bases and J by 1 base, with 6 bases left in between.

J is TRBJ1-1 and V is TRBV3-1 (or the pseudogene TRBV3-2); D may be TRBD1 (5 bases). The germline CDR1 and CDR2 sequences are LGHDT and YNNKEL (reference sequence). The length of the CDR3 is 16 residues. V lost 4 bases, J lost 0 bases, and 15 bases lay in between. The chain's CDR3 is CASSPSGGAMNTEAFF. CDR3 coding DNA: TGTGCCAGCAGCCCCTCCGGGGGTGCAATGAACACTGAAGCTTTCTTT.

This rearrangement joins TRBV5-1 to TRBJ2-7; possibly TRBD1 for D (6 bases). This CDR3 contains 14 residues. CDR1 and CDR2 from the germline V gene are SGHRS and YFSETQ. Trimming took 2 bases from V and 0 from J, leaving 9 bases between them. Here the CDR3 reads CASSLGTSSYEQYF. DNA of the CDR3: TGCGCCAGCAGCTTAGGGACATCCTCCTACGAGCAGTACTTC.

The chain combines TRBV5-4 with TRBJ2-7, with D perhaps TRBD1 (5 bases). With 0 bases removed from V and 2 bases from J, the gap between germline ends came to 6 bases. CDR1 is SGHNT and CDR2 is YYREEE in the germline V gene (reference sequence). CDR3 length: 13 amino acids. In DNA, the CDR3 is TGTGCCAGCAGCTTGGAGGACACCTACGAGCAGTACTTC. Translation: CASSLEDTYEQYF.

The chain is built from TRBV6-5 and TRBJ2-7, with D possibly matching TRBD1 (5 bases). Trimming pared 6 bases from V and 3 bases from J, leaving 15 bases between. Per germline, CDR1 MNHEY and CDR2 SVGAGI. The CDR3 is 14 amino acids. The CDR3 region is CASSSPRVNYEQYF. The CDR3 DNA reads as TGTGCCAGCAGCTCCCCCAGGGTGAACTACGAGCAGTACTTC.

The chain is built from TRBV5-4 and TRBJ2-1; D is unclear. CDR1 and CDR2 from the germline V gene are SGHNT and YYREEE (reference sequence). Trimming cost V 4 bases and J 0 bases, with 11 bases left between them. This CDR3 is 15 amino acids long. The DNA of the CDR3 is TGTGCCAGCAGCCCAGACACGTCCTCCTACAATGAGCAGTTCTTC. It translates to CASSPDTSSYNEQFF.

The sample holds a few counts of this clone. The rearrangement links TRBV6-5 to TRBJ2-2; no reliable D call. Germline CDR1 reads MNHEY; CDR2 reads SVGAGI. V gave up 2 bases and J gave up 5 bases, with 9 bases separating them. This CDR3 comprises 14 residues. CDR3 sequence: CASSYTRQTGELFF. The DNA of the CDR3 is TGTGCCAGCAGTTACACCCGACAAACCGGGGAGCTGTTTTTT.

This chain connects TRBV10-2 to TRBJ1-5; D possibly corresponds to TRBD1 (5 bases). Germline CDR1 WSHSY, CDR2 SAAADI. CDR3 length: 17 residues. The V gene lost 0 bases and the J gene lost 6 bases, with 18 bases spanning the gap. In nucleotides, the CDR3 is TGCGCCAGCAGTGAGTCCTGGGCGGGGACGCGGGCTCAGCCCCAGCATTTT. Translation gives CASSESWAGTRAQPQHF.

The chain is built from TRBV24-1 and TRBJ2-5, with TRBD1 identical over 7 bases. This CDR3 has 18 amino acids. Germline lookup yields CDR1 KGHDR and CDR2 SFDVKD. The ends lost 4 bases at V and 2 bases at J; junction bases unmatched: 15. This chain's CDR3 is CATSDPSAADRRQETQYF. For the CDR3, the DNA is TGTGCCACCAGTGACCCATCCGCTGCGGACAGGAGGCAAGAGACCCAGTACTTC.

The rearrangement uses TRBV28 and TRBJ1-1; 7 bases fit TRBD1. The CDR3 totals 14 residues. Losses at the gene ends were 2 bases for V and 5 bases for J; bases not matched to a gene: 5. The germline CDR1 and CDR2 sequences are MDHEN and SYDVKM. CDR3 coding DNA: TGTGCCAGCAGTTTAGACAGGGTAAAGACTGAAGCTTTCTTT. Translating it yields CASSLDRVKTEAFF.

On this clone itself: The junction shows a germline mismatch at one end, possibly a read error. The genes are TRBV6-5 and TRBJ2-5; D call uncertain. The CDR3 length is 12 residues. CDR1 is MNHEY, CDR2 SVGAGI, per germline. CDR3 amino acids: CASSNSQETQYF. The CDR3 bases are TGTGCCAGCAGTAACTCTCAGGAGACCCAGTACTTC.

This chain uses TRBV11-2 with TRBJ1-5, with a weak D call TRBD1 (5 bases). V gave up 3 bases and J gave up 11 bases, with 14 bases separating them. Germline CDR1 SGHAT, CDR2 FQNNGV. The CDR3 covers 13 residues. The chain's CDR3 is CASSFEGGDSQHF. CDR3 coding DNA: TGTGCCAGCAGCTTCGAAGGTGGGGACTCCCAGCATTTT.

The chain is built from TRBV2 and TRBJ1-1, with D maybe TRBD1 (6 bases). The CDR3 spans 16 residues. V was clipped by 2 bases and J by 7 bases, with 20 bases between them. Germline V gene data show CDR1 as SNHLY and CDR2 as FYNNEI. The CDR3 is CASSEWVLGAGDEAFF. CDR3 DNA: TGTGCCAGCAGTGAATGGGTTCTCGGGGCAGGGGATGAAGCTTTCTTT.

The count of this clone is one. The rearrangement uses TRBV2 and TRBJ1-2; TRBD1 might be the D (5 bases). This CDR3 contains 13 residues. V was pared by 4 bases and J by 5 bases, with 11 bases between. The germline V gene encodes CDR1 SNHLY and CDR2 FYNNEI. As DNA, the CDR3 is TGTGCCAGCAGTGGTCAGGGTAGATATGGCTACACCTTC. Translating gives CASSGQGRYGYTF.

Only one count was recorded for this clone. V gene TRBV11-2 combines with J gene TRBJ2-7; no reliable D call. The CDR3 extends over 15 amino acids. CDR1 and CDR2 (germline): SGHAT, FQNNGV. V was pared by 1 base and J by 4 bases, with 14 bases between. CDR3 bases: TGTGCCAGCAGCTTAGGGCCCCCGGGTGGGTACGAGCAGTACTTC. Translating gives CASSLGPPGGYEQYF. Filled out from reference TRBV11-2 and TRBJ2-7, the complete variable domain reads EAGVAQSPRYKIIEKRQSVAFWCNPISGHATLYWYQQILGQGPKLLIQFQNNGVVDDSQLPKDRFSAERLKGVDSTLKIQPAKLEDSAVYLCASSLGPPGGYEQYFGPGTRLTVT.

This clone occurred a few times. The V gene is TRBV28, the J gene TRBJ1-4; D may be TRBD1 (6 bases). Germline lookup yields CDR1 MDHEN and CDR2 SYDVKM. The CDR3 sequence is 12 residues long. The V and J ends lost 5 bases and 8 bases respectively, with 9 bases between them. CDR3 amino acids: CASSQRGEKLFF. The CDR3 coding sequence is TGTGCCAGCAGTCAAAGGGGGGAAAAACTGTTTTTT.

CDR3 loop: CASSVEGAGRQFF. The CDR3 nucleotides read TGTGCCAGCAGCGTAGAAGGGGCGGGAAGACAGTTCTTC. The chain combines TRBV9 with TRBJ2-1; D perhaps matches TRBD2 (6 bases). Trimming cost V 0 bases and J 13 bases, with 14 bases left between them. CDR3 length: 13 residues. In germline, CDR1 is SGDLS, CDR2 YYNGEE.

The sample holds a few counts of this clone. For the CDR3, the DNA is TGTGCCAGTAGTGAGGTTTTGGATGGTGGCTACACCTTC. Amino acid sequence: CASSEVLDGGYTF. This chain connects TRBV19 to TRBJ1-2; D not resolved. With 5 bases removed from V and 7 bases from J, the gap between germline ends came to 14 bases. Germline assignment: CDR1 LNHDA and CDR2 SQIVND (reference sequence). The CDR3 spans 13 residues.

This chain uses TRBV4-2 with TRBJ2-1, with 9 bases that match TRBD2. The CDR3 has 19 amino acids. In germline, CDR1 is LGHNA, CDR2 YNFKEQ. Trimming cost V 3 bases and J 5 bases; bases outside gene matches: 17. The CDR3 sequence: CASSHTPVTSGLQDNEQFF. The DNA of the CDR3 is TGTGCCAGCAGCCATACCCCTGTTACTAGCGGGCTTCAGGACAATGAGCAGTTCTTC.

The V and J genes are TRBV7-2 and TRBJ2-1; 8 bases are a match to TRBD2. The V gene's germline CDR1 is SGHTA and CDR2 FQGNSA. Trimming took 2 bases from V and 10 from J; bases not matched to a gene: 10. The CDR3 covers 15 residues. The CDR3 protein is CASSLRKGGRREQFF. The CDR3 nucleotides are TGTGCCAGCAGCTTAAGGAAGGGCGGGAGGCGGGAGCAGTTCTTC.

The chain combines TRBV6-1 with TRBJ2-2, with 7 bases fitting TRBD2. The CDR3 loop spans 18 amino acids. CDR1 is MNHNS, CDR2 SASEGT, per germline. V lost 4 bases and J lost 0; bases outside the gene matches: 11. The CDR3: CASSGRMGGFANTGELFF. The DNA of the CDR3 is TGTGCCAGCAGTGGCCGAATGGGAGGGTTCGCGAACACCGGGGAGCTGTTTTTT.

This chain uses TRBV3-1 (or the pseudogene TRBV3-2) with TRBJ2-3, with TRBD2 matching 10 bases. Germline V CDR1 and CDR2: LGHDT, YNNKEL (reference sequence). Trimming at V came to 0 bases and at J to 6 bases, leaving 9 bases not matched to a gene. The CDR3 has 17 residues. The CDR3 region has the DNA TGTGCCAGCAGCCAAGATTCCCCGGGACTAGCGTTGGATACGCAGTATTTT. Its protein is CASSQDSPGLALDTQYF.

The chain recombines TRBV30 with TRBJ1-5; the D gene is possibly TRBD1 (5 bases). In germline, CDR1 is GTSNPN, CDR2 SVGIG (reference sequence). This CDR3 contains 15 residues. Trimming removed 2 bases at V and 0 bases at J, with 11 bases between. Here the CDR3 reads CAWSPGGYSNQPQHF. The DNA for the CDR3 is TGTGCCTGGAGTCCCGGGGGTTATAGCAATCAGCCCCAGCATTTT.

As to this clone: At one end the junction does not follow the germline gene, possibly because of a read error. The chain recombines TRBV20-1 with TRBJ2-5, with D possibly being TRBD1 (7 bases). This CDR3 is 11 amino acids long. Germline V lookup: CDR1 DFQATT, CDR2 SNEGSKA (reference sequence). Written as DNA, the CDR3 is TGCAGTGCTAGAGATCATCCAGGGGGGCACTTC. This gives the protein CSARDHPGGHF.

The chain combines TRBV5-1 with TRBJ1-3; D may be TRBD1 (5 bases). The CDR3 totals 15 residues. The V gene's germline CDR1 is SGHRS and CDR2 YFSETQ. V was clipped by 0 bases and J by 2 bases, with 9 bases between them. CDR3 bases: TGCGCCAGCAGCTTGGAACAACAGGCTGGAAACACCATATATTTT. The encoded protein is CASSLEQQAGNTIYF.

The chain combines TRBV10-3 with TRBJ1-2; no definite D call. The V end lost 1 base, the J end lost 3 bases, and 12 bases lay between the germline ends. There are 15 residues in the CDR3. Germline V CDR1 and CDR2: ENHRY, SYGVKD. CDR3 residues: CAISEFNEQDYGYTF. CDR3 bases: TGTGCCATCAGTGAGTTCAATGAGCAGGACTATGGCTACACCTTC.

The chain links TRBV18 to TRBJ2-5; a weak D match, TRBD1 (5 bases). CDR1 and CDR2 (germline): KGHSH, LQKENI. Trimming removed 2 bases from V and 3 bases from J, with 16 bases in between. The CDR3 covers 16 residues. The chain's CDR3 is CASSPTSSGFEETQYF. The CDR3 DNA reads TGTGCCAGCTCACCAACGTCGTCAGGGTTTGAAGAGACCCAGTACTTC.